The 28 T cell receptor beta chains below all came from one sample that was sequenced in a study of blood T cell repertoires in COVID-19. Produced via immunoSEQ multiplex PCR; TCRdb's table is partial and in-frame only. In the table there are roughly 150,000 clones, 65% to 90% of which are singletons. The sequenced sample consisted of peripheral blood. The origin of the receptors is a man aged 45 to 65 with acute or convalescent COVID-19.

The V and J genes are TRBV2 and TRBJ1-1; D is perhaps TRBD1 (5 bases). The CDR3 consists of 15 residues. Germline V gene sequence: CDR1 SNHLY, CDR2 FYNNEI. V was pared by 1 base and J by 3 bases, with 12 bases between. CDR3 in amino acids: CASSEEAGRDTEAFF. The CDR3 DNA reads as TGTGCCAGCAGTGAAGAAGCAGGGAGGGACACTGAAGCTTTCTTT.

This clone was found once. This chain connects TRBV5-6 to TRBJ2-3; TRBD2 might be the D (6 bases). Trimming shortened V by 5 bases and J by 11 bases, and 15 bases separated the two germline ends. The CDR3 length is 12 residues. The germline V gene has CDR1 SGHDT and CDR2 YYEEEE. CDR3 nucleotide sequence: TGTGCCAGCAGTCCCGTGCGGGGACGGCAGTATTTT. It specifies CASSPVRGRQYF.

The CDR3 region has the DNA TGTGCCAGCAGTTTTAGGGAGGACGAGCAGTACTTC. Translation: CASSFREDEQYF. The rearrangement links TRBV28 to TRBJ2-7, with a weak D call TRBD2 (6 bases). Germline CDR1 reads MDHEN; CDR2 reads SYDVKM. Trimming took off 3 bases at V and 5 bases at J, with 8 bases between the two ends. This CDR3 has 12 amino acids.

This clone came up a few times. The V call is TRBV7-3, the J call TRBJ1-1, with a possible D match to TRBD1 (6 bases). The ends were cut back, 2 bases at V and 0 bases at J, with 10 bases in the middle. Germline V CDR1 and CDR2: SGHTA, FQGTGA. The length of the CDR3 is 15 residues. CDR3 loop: CASSLLGAMNTEAFF. The CDR3 nucleotides are TGTGCCAGCAGCTTACTGGGGGCAATGAACACTGAAGCTTTCTTT.

V and J are TRBV16 and TRBJ2-2; 8 bases are shared with TRBD1. Germline V CDR1 and CDR2: KGHSY, FQNENV. The CDR3 is made up of 15 amino acids. The ends lost 4 bases at V and 6 bases at J; junction bases unmatched: 7. The CDR3 DNA follows: TGTGCCAGCAGCCCAAGGACAGGGTTAGCCGGGGAGCTGTTTTTT. Protein: CASSPRTGLAGELFF.

The chain links TRBV6-5 to TRBJ1-3; possibly TRBD1 for D (5 bases). Trimming removed 2 bases at V and 2 bases at J, with 13 bases between. Per germline, CDR1 MNHEY and CDR2 SVGAGI. The CDR3 runs to 16 residues. This chain's CDR3 is CASSYGAGWTGNTIYF. CDR3 nucleotide sequence: TGTGCCAGCAGTTACGGTGCAGGGTGGACTGGAAACACCATATATTTT.

This chain connects TRBV7-9 to TRBJ2-7, with D tentatively TRBD2 (5 bases). The CDR3 is 13 amino acids. CDR1 is SEHNR, CDR2 FQNEAQ, per germline (reference sequence). Trimming left V 6 bases short and J 1 base short, with 10 bases between. CDR3 DNA sequence: TGTGCCAGCAGGGGAGAGGCATCCTACGAGCAGTACTTC. Amino acids: CASRGEASYEQYF.

The chain links TRBV5-4 to TRBJ2-3, with 14 positions matching TRBD2. The CDR3 is 15 residues long. CDR1 is SGHNT and CDR2 is YYREEE in the germline V gene (reference sequence). The V and J ends lost 3 bases and 6 bases, in that order; junction bases with no gene match: 3. The chain's CDR3 is CASSSGTSGGDTQYF. CDR3 nucleotides: TGTGCCAGCAGCTCCGGGACTAGCGGGGGTGATACGCAGTATTTT.

Written as DNA, the CDR3 is TGTGCCAGCAGTGAAGGGGTAGCGGGAGTCGATGAGCAGTTCTTC. This codes for CASSEGVAGVDEQFF. V gene TRBV2 combines with J gene TRBJ2-1, with 9 bases lining up with TRBD2. Trimming removed 1 base from V and 8 bases from J; junction bases left unmatched: 6. Germline V gene sequence: CDR1 SNHLY, CDR2 FYNNEI. This CDR3 is 15 amino acids long.

This chain links TRBV24-1 with TRBJ2-7, with TRBD1 identical over 7 bases. Germline V gene sequence: CDR1 KGHDR, CDR2 SFDVKD. Trimming cost V 9 bases and J 1 base; bases outside gene matches: 14. The CDR3 extends over 16 amino acids. In DNA form, the CDR3 reads TGTGCCACCGAGACCTATAAGGGACAGCCATCCTACGAGCAGTACTTC. Its translation is CATETYKGQPSYEQYF.

The chain employs TRBV6-1 and TRBJ1-1; D remains ambiguous. The V and J ends lost 0 bases and 4 bases respectively, with 9 bases between them. This CDR3 contains 14 residues. Germline CDR1 reads MNHNS; CDR2 reads SASEGT. CDR3 amino acids: CASSEALRFTEAFF. The CDR3 DNA is TGTGCCAGCAGTGAAGCCCTAAGATTCACTGAAGCTTTCTTT.

The rearrangement uses TRBV29-1 and TRBJ1-2, with 9 bases identical to TRBD1. The CDR3 spans 13 residues. Looked up from germline, CDR1 is SQVTM and CDR2 is ANQGSEA. V was clipped by 6 bases and J by 2 bases; unmatched bases: 4. CDR3 protein: CSVRTGENYGYTF. CDR3 coding DNA: TGCAGCGTGAGGACAGGGGAGAACTATGGCTACACCTTC.

This rearrangement joins TRBV29-1 to TRBJ2-7, with TRBD2 matching over 11 bases. Germline V gene data show CDR1 as SQVTM and CDR2 as ANQGSEA. There are 15 residues in the CDR3. The V segment lost 4 bases and the J segment 2 bases; nucleotides outside the gene matches: 7. CDR3 sequence (DNA): TGCAGCGTTGTTGTTACTAGCGGGGGAACCTACGAGCAGTACTTC. Its translation: CSVVVTSGGTYEQYF.

The CDR3, as DNA: TGTGCCAGTAGTATTTCTAGCGGGGACTACAATGAGCAGTTCTTC. The encoded protein is CASSISSGDYNEQFF. The chain links TRBV19 to TRBJ2-1; 9 nucleotides agree with TRBD2. V was clipped by 3 bases and J by 3 bases; unmatched bases: 3. From germline, CDR1 is LNHDA and CDR2 SQIVND (reference sequence). The CDR3 runs 15 residues.

This clone turned up a few times. This chain uses TRBV30 with TRBJ1-6; D remains unclear. This CDR3 spans 13 amino acids. V lost 2 bases to trimming and J lost 9 bases, with 11 bases between them. Looked up from germline, CDR1 is GTSNPN and CDR2 is SVGIG (reference sequence). The chain's CDR3 is CAWSREGSSPLHF. The CDR3 nucleotides are TGTGCCTGGAGTAGAGAGGGAAGTTCACCCCTCCACTTT.

This chain links TRBV3-1 (or the pseudogene TRBV3-2) with TRBJ2-2; 10 positions match TRBD2. With 4 bases clipped from V and 4 bases from J, the junction kept 3 bases outside the gene matches. CDR3 length: 15 residues. Germline CDR1 is LGHDT and CDR2 is YNNKEL (reference sequence). The CDR3 reads CASSRASGSTGELFF. CDR3 nucleotides: TGTGCCAGCAGCCGTGCTAGCGGGAGCACCGGGGAGCTGTTTTTT.

The rearrangement links TRBV7-3 to TRBJ2-1; 9 nucleotides line up with TRBD2. V was clipped by 2 bases and J by 2 bases; unmatched bases: 7. This CDR3 has 17 amino acids. Looked up from germline, CDR1 is SGHTA and CDR2 is FQGTGA. In nucleotides, the CDR3 is TGTGCCAGCAGCTTATTAGCGGGAGTGGGCACCTACAATGAGCAGTTCTTC. Protein product: CASSLLAGVGTYNEQFF.

The chain links TRBV13 to TRBJ2-1, with TRBD2 matching 11 bases. The CDR3 runs 18 residues. CDR1 and CDR2 (germline): PRHDT, FYEKMQ (reference sequence). V lost 3 bases, J lost 2 bases, and 9 bases stayed unmatched. CDR3 protein: CASSLGIGTSGTYNEQFF. The CDR3, as DNA: TGTGCCAGCAGCTTGGGGATAGGGACTAGCGGAACCTACAATGAGCAGTTCTTC.

This sequence joins TRBV3-1 (or the pseudogene TRBV3-2) and TRBJ1-1; 7 positions match TRBD1. The CDR3 has 14 residues. Trimming removed 6 bases from V and 4 bases from J; junction bases left unmatched: 8. In germline, CDR1 is LGHDT, CDR2 YNNKEL (reference sequence). The CDR3 nucleotides are TGTGCCAGCAGGCCAGGGGGTAGTGTCACTGAAGCTTTCTTT. Protein sequence: CASRPGGSVTEAFF.

The V gene is TRBV12-5, the J gene TRBJ1-1; tentative D call: TRBD1 (5 bases). The V end was cut by 1 base, the J end by 1 base, with 19 bases between. There are 18 residues in the CDR3. Germline-derived CDR1 and CDR2 are LGHNT and FRNRAP. CDR3 protein: CASGLGPKEGLTNTEAFF. As DNA, the CDR3 is TGTGCTAGTGGTTTGGGACCTAAGGAGGGACTGACGAACACTGAAGCTTTCTTT.

This clone was counted between two and nine times. The gene calls are TRBV6-4 and TRBJ2-3; 8 positions agree with TRBD2. The CDR3 runs 15 residues. V shed 5 bases, J shed 2 bases, and the junction held 6 bases outside the gene matches. CDR1 is MRHNA and CDR2 is SNTAGT in the germline V gene. CDR3 in DNA: TGTGCCAGCAGTCAATCACTAGCGGACACAGATACGCAGTATTTT. Its translation: CASSQSLADTDTQYF.

The chain is built from TRBV27 and TRBJ2-7, with 7 nucleotides matching TRBD1. V shed 2 bases and J 3 bases; nucleotides not matched to a gene: 4. The CDR3 totals 14 residues. Looked up from germline, CDR1 is MNHEY and CDR2 is SMNVEV (reference sequence). The CDR3 region is CASSLEGQIYEQYF. DNA of the CDR3: TGTGCCAGCAGTTTAGAGGGACAGATCTACGAGCAGTACTTC.

The table lists this clone with a few counts. This chain uses TRBV7-8 with TRBJ2-1, with D tentatively TRBD2 (6 bases). Trimming cost V 1 base and J 5 bases, with 12 bases left between them. The CDR3 is made up of 15 amino acids. The germline CDR1 and CDR2 sequences are SGHVS and FQNEAQ. CDR3 region: CASSLGPWGDNEQFF. CDR3 nucleotides: TGTGCCAGCAGCTTAGGACCCTGGGGGGACAATGAGCAGTTCTTC.

This clone came up once. The rearrangement uses TRBV2 and TRBJ2-3, with a weak D call TRBD1 (6 bases). The V gene lost 1 base and the J gene lost 9 bases, with 23 bases spanning the gap. Germline CDR1 SNHLY, CDR2 FYNNEI. The CDR3 contains 17 residues. DNA for the CDR3: TGTGCCAGCAGTGAAGAAATTACAGGGTTTATATCCAAAACGCAGTATTTT. Translated: CASSEEITGFISKTQYF.

The V and J genes are TRBV5-1 and TRBJ2-1; TRBD2 matches at 8 bases. V gave up 0 bases and J gave up 6 bases; unmatched junction bases: 8. The CDR3 length is 16 residues. CDR1 and CDR2 from the germline V gene are SGHRS and YFSETQ. CDR3 sequence reads: CASSLGDGLARNEQFF. The CDR3 nucleotides are TGCGCCAGCAGCTTGGGCGACGGACTAGCACGCAATGAGCAGTTCTTC.

J is TRBJ2-3 and V is TRBV2; 13 bases map to TRBD2. V trimming: 8 bases; J trimming: 4 bases; junction bases outside the gene matches: 3. CDR1 and CDR2 (germline): SNHLY, FYNNEI. The CDR3 loop spans 14 amino acids. This CDR3 reads CASGGLAGADTQYF. The CDR3 bases are TGTGCCAGCGGAGGACTAGCGGGGGCAGATACGCAGTATTTT.

This clone has just a few counts. The chain links TRBV4-1 to TRBJ2-1; 7 bases match TRBD2. The germline CDR1 and CDR2 sequences are MGHRA and YSYEKL. Unmatched junction bases numbered 8, after V lost 4 bases and J lost 5 bases. The CDR3 loop spans 15 amino acids. The CDR3 loop reads CASSRQPGLHNEQFF. As DNA, the CDR3 is TGCGCCAGCAGCCGCCAACCGGGACTACACAATGAGCAGTTCTTC.

The chain recombines TRBV6-1 with TRBJ2-7; no reliable D call. CDR3 length: 14 residues. Germline values: CDR1 MNHNS, CDR2 SASEGT. V dropped 3 bases and J dropped 0 bases, with 9 bases sitting between them. The CDR3 DNA is TGTGCCAGCAGTGATAGTCCAAGCTCCTACGAGCAGTACTTC. This translates into CASSDSPSSYEQYF.